These T cell receptor beta chains were read from a single sample in a study of CD8 T cells in ankylosing spondylitis. TCRdb called the 5' RACE reads again in MiXCR, with one record for every CDR3 protein. The profile shows about 150,000 distinct CDR3 sequences, more than 5.5% of them singletons. The sequenced sample was blood, either unsorted or a sorted T cell fraction (not recorded which). Receptors originate from a female donor with ankylosing spondylitis or in good health (not recorded which). CDR3s include the opening cysteine and the closing phenylalanine or tryptophan. A D gene is named only where the DNA matches it firmly. A row's size may be missing; if present it is once, few, many or a size class.

j_call cdr3_length d_call clone_size v_call cdr3_aa cdr3_nt
TRBJ2-1 16 TRBD1 many TRBV24-1 CATSDSAGTAYNEQFF TGTGCCACCAGTGATTCCGCCGGGACAGCCTACAATGAGCAGTTCTTC
TRBJ1-1 14 . many TRBV20-1 CSARDPGLVTEAFF TGCAGTGCTAGAGACCCCGGATTGGTGACTGAAGCTTTCTTT
TRBJ2-1 13 . . TRBV7-9 CASSLETDNEQFF TGTGCCAGCAGCCTGGAAACGGACAATGAGCAGTTCTTC
TRBJ1-2 15 . many TRBV20-1 CSARDLSAGVHGYTF TGCAGTGCTAGAGATCTTTCGGCAGGGGTCCATGGCTACACCTTC
TRBJ1-1 14 . many TRBV5-1 CASSSPARNTEAFF TGCGCCAGCAGCTCCCCCGCTCGTAACACTGAAGCTTTCTTT
TRBJ2-1 15 . few TRBV5-8 CASSAGTRVYNEQFF TGTGCCAGCAGCGCCGGGACAAGAGTATACAATGAGCAGTTCTTC
TRBJ1-5 14 TRBD1 many TRBV12-3/TRBV12-4 CASSPGQGRQPQHF TGTGCCAGCAGTCCGGGACAGGGGAGACAGCCCCAGCATTTT
TRBJ1-6 13 . many TRBV20-1 CSARGQGDSPLHF TGCAGTGCCAGAGGGCAGGGAGATTCACCCCTCCACTTT
TRBJ2-1 15 . . TRBV3-1 CASSQGSVSYNEQFF TGTGCCAGCAGCCAAGGTAGCGTCTCCTACAATGAGCAGTTCTTC
TRBJ1-1 14 . . TRBV29-1 CSVEVGAWGLKAFF TGCAGCGTTGAAGTGGGCGCGTGGGGCCTAAAAGCTTTCTTT